This T cell receptor beta chain was obtained from a study of blood T cell repertoires in COVID-19. Study background: Samples taken during acute and convalescent COVID-19 were collected in the United States, Italy and Spain. PBMCs, B-cell-depleted T cells, or T cells provided the cDNA or gDNA that made up the material.

As originally analysed: From reference gene primer amplification, estimates of nucleated cell counts were derived. This table comes from immunoSEQ multiplex PCR, and its TCRdb copy is limited to in-frame clones, with some not included. That table gives V, J and clone size, and the DNA gave D and trimming. The data contain about 110,000 clones, roughly 84% of them singletons. The CDR3 runs 13 residues. Trimming at V came to 8 bases and at J to 7 bases, leaving 8 bases not matched to a gene. Germline-derived CDR1 and CDR2 are KGHSH and LQKENI. The receptor was isolated from a human donor in a cohort sampled during active COVID-19. Sequenced: peripheral blood. The rearrangement joins TRBV18 to TRBJ2-1; 7 positions agree with TRBD2. The CDR3 spells CASPRGGSNEQFF. The CDR3 DNA sequence: TGTGCCAGCCCGAGGGGAGGGAGTAATGAGCAGTTCTTC. The full variable domain, its missing parts supplied by reference TRBV18 and TRBJ2-1, is NAGVMQNPRHLVRRRGQEARLRCSPMKGHSHVYWYRQLPEEGLKFMVYLQKENIIDESGMPKERFSAEFPKEGPSILRIQQVVRGDSAAYFCASPRGGSNEQFFGPGTRLTVL.